These 27 T cell receptor beta chains came from one sample sequenced in a study of cytomegalovirus exposure and HLA in healthy donors (dated by TCRdb to between 2016 and 2019). Libraries were made using the immunoSEQ multiplex PCR assay. A mixture of 60 forward primers for TCR Vbeta segments and 13 reverse primers for TCR Jbeta segments was used in the multiplex PCR. Here the immuneACCESS table is served through TCRdb, limited to in-frame sequences with V and J called. Missing clones are a known gap in these copies; in checked studies unresolved V genes cover under half, and the rest lacks a known reason. The sample records about 150,000 clones, 78% of which are singletons. The ten largest clonotypes hold 6.5% to 8.5% of the sample. Material: PBMCs. Source of these receptors: a woman in her thirties or forties in good health and CMV-seropositive.

The J gene is TRBJ1-5, the V gene TRBV19, with D unresolved. Germline CDR1 LNHDA, CDR2 SQIVND (reference sequence). The V end lost 1 base, the J end lost 5 bases, and 3 bases lay between the germline ends. The CDR3 has 12 residues. This CDR3 is CASSIVDQPQHF. CDR3 sequence (DNA): TGTGCCAGTAGTATAGTAGATCAGCCCCAGCATTTT.

The J gene is TRBJ1-1, the V gene TRBV13; 7 nucleotides line up with TRBD1. Per germline, CDR1 PRHDT and CDR2 FYEKMQ (reference sequence). The V segment lost 5 bases and the J segment 1 base; nucleotides outside the gene matches: 4. This CDR3 contains 14 residues. CDR3 residues: CASSIWDRNTEAFF. The CDR3 nucleotides are TGTGCCAGCAGCATTTGGGACAGGAACACTGAAGCTTTCTTT.

J is TRBJ2-3 and V is TRBV7-3, with D tentatively TRBD2 (6 bases). The V end was cut by 3 bases, the J end by 1 base, with 14 bases between. The CDR3 runs 16 residues. CDR1 SGHTA and CDR2 FQGTGA come from the germline V gene. CDR3 in amino acids: CASSFVRRGRTDTQYF. The CDR3 region has the DNA TGTGCCAGCAGCTTTGTTCGGCGGGGCCGCACAGATACGCAGTATTTT.

The genes are TRBV30 and TRBJ1-6, with unresolved D. Trimming pared 3 bases from V and 4 bases from J, leaving 13 bases between. The CDR3 runs to 15 residues. Germline V gene lookup returns CDR1 GTSNPN and CDR2 SVGIG (reference sequence). CDR3 DNA sequence: TGTGCCTGGAGGATGGGCCAGCTTTATAATTCACCCCTCCACTTT. The encoded protein is CAWRMGQLYNSPLHF. Supplemented by reference TRBV30 and TRBJ1-6, the full variable domain reads SQTIHQWPATLVQPVGSPLSLECTVEGTSNPNLYWYRQAAGRGLQLLFYSVGIGQISSEVPQNLSASRPQDRQFILSSKKLLLSDSGFYLCAWRMGQLYNSPLHFGNGTRLTVT.

The V and J genes are TRBV6-6 and TRBJ1-2; 8 positions match TRBD1. Germline values: CDR1 MNHNY, CDR2 SVGAGI (reference sequence). CDR3 length: 14 amino acids. V was pared by 7 bases and J by 4 bases, with 8 bases of the junction left unmatched. Written as DNA, the CDR3 is TGTGCCAGCACCTACTACGGACAGGGCTATGGCTACACCTTC. Its translation: CASTYYGQGYGYTF.

This rearrangement joins TRBV5-6 to TRBJ1-3; TRBD1 is a possible D gene (5 bases). Germline-derived CDR1 and CDR2 are SGHDT and YYEEEE. The CDR3 contains 16 residues. Trimming took 5 bases from V and 0 from J, leaving 15 bases between them. The CDR3, as DNA: TGTGCCAGCAGTGAAGACAGACGACCCTCTGGAAACACCATATATTTT. Its protein product is CASSEDRRPSGNTIYF.

The CDR3 reads CASSPTGGQKGYTF. As DNA, the CDR3 is TGCGCCAGCAGCCCCACAGGGGGCCAAAAAGGCTACACCTTC. The chain couples TRBV5-1 to TRBJ1-2; 9 bases are a match to TRBD1. Germline values: CDR1 SGHRS, CDR2 YFSETQ. The CDR3 sequence is 14 residues long. Losses at the gene ends were 4 bases for V and 8 bases for J; bases not matched to a gene: 9.

The V and J genes are TRBV18 and TRBJ1-2; D is perhaps TRBD1 (5 bases). The germline V and J ends were trimmed by 3 bases and 0 bases, with 11 bases remaining between them. The germline CDR1 and CDR2 sequences are KGHSH and LQKENI. This CDR3 has 15 residues. CDR3 nucleotides: TGTGCCAGCTCACCTTCGGGGGTCCCTAACTATGGCTACACCTTC. It yields the protein CASSPSGVPNYGYTF. The full variable domain, completed using reference TRBV18 and TRBJ1-2, is NAGVMQNPRHLVRRRGQEARLRCSPMKGHSHVYWYRQLPEEGLKFMVYLQKENIIDESGMPKERFSAEFPKEGPSILRIQQVVRGDSAAYFCASSPSGVPNYGYTFGSGTRLTVV.

This chain links TRBV30 with TRBJ1-5; no clear D gene. Looked up from germline, CDR1 is GTSNPN and CDR2 is SVGIG (reference sequence). The CDR3 runs 14 residues. Between the trimmed V and J ends, which lost 2 bases and 0 bases, there was a span of 8 bases. The CDR3 DNA reads as TGTGCCTGGAGTTTTCAGAATAGCAATCAGCCCCAGCATTTT. Its protein is CAWSFQNSNQPQHF.

There are a few counts of this clone. CDR3 sequence reads: CSVDPGGEKLFF. CDR3 coding DNA: TGCAGCGTTGATCCAGGGGGAGAAAAACTGTTTTTT. The V gene is TRBV29-1, the J gene TRBJ1-4; 7 bases fit TRBD1. The CDR3 is 12 residues long. Trimming at V came to 3 bases and at J to 8 bases, leaving 3 bases not matched to a gene. Looked up from germline, CDR1 is SQVTM and CDR2 is ANQGSEA.

This chain uses TRBV7-8 with TRBJ1-2; D not certain. The germline V gene encodes CDR1 SGHVS and CDR2 FQNEAQ. The CDR3 length is 13 residues. V was pared by 0 bases and J by 4 bases, with 6 bases between. The CDR3 region has the DNA TGTGCCAGCAGCTTAGCGCTCGGCTATGGCTACACCTTC. As protein: CASSLALGYGYTF.

The J gene is TRBJ2-1, the V gene TRBV7-2, with a possible D match to TRBD1 (6 bases). The germline V gene encodes CDR1 SGHTA and CDR2 FQGNSA. The CDR3 has 14 residues. Trimming shortened V by 0 bases and J by 12 bases, and 15 bases separated the two germline ends. For the CDR3, the DNA is TGTGCCAGCAGCTTAGCCGGCCAGGGACAAGGGCAGTTCTTC. It specifies CASSLAGQGQGQFF.

This clone was observed a handful of times. In nucleotides, the CDR3 is TGTGCCAGCAGTGATAGGTCAGGTGAATGGAACACTGAAGCTTTCTTT. As protein: CASSDRSGEWNTEAFF. The rearrangement uses TRBV25-1 and TRBJ1-1, with unresolved D. Germline loops: CDR1 MGHDK, CDR2 SYGVNS. CDR3 length: 16 residues. V was shortened by 3 bases and J by 1 base, with 15 bases between the two germline ends. Together with reference TRBV25-1 and TRBJ1-1, the CDR3 gives the full variable domain: EADIYQTPRYLVIGTGKKITLECSQTMGHDKMYWYQQDPGMELHLIHYSYGVNSTEKGDLSSESTVSRIRTEHFPLTLESARPSHTSQYLCASSDRSGEWNTEAFFGQGTRLTVV.

The chain carries TRBV9 and TRBJ1-2; D perhaps matches TRBD1 (6 bases). The CDR3 sequence is 14 residues long. Germline V lookup: CDR1 SGDLS, CDR2 YYNGEE. Trimming took off 7 bases at V and 4 bases at J, with 17 bases between the two ends. Here the CDR3 reads CASSREGGVYGYTF. The CDR3 DNA follows: TGTGCCAGCTCTCGGGAGGGGGGGGTCTATGGCTACACCTTC.

The rearrangement links TRBV29-1 to TRBJ2-1; no reliable D call. V dropped 3 bases and J dropped 7 bases, with 10 bases sitting between them. CDR1 and CDR2 (germline): SQVTM, ANQGSEA. This CDR3 is 12 amino acids long. Here the CDR3 DNA reads TGCAGCGTTGAGGGTATCGGGAATGAGCAGTTCTTC. Translation gives CSVEGIGNEQFF.

The chain links TRBV18 to TRBJ1-5; the D gene is possibly TRBD1 (5 bases). The germline gives CDR1 KGHSH, CDR2 LQKENI. Trimming cost V 0 bases and J 7 bases, with 13 bases left between them. The CDR3 extends over 15 amino acids. CDR3: CASSPPGGRGQPQHF. Here the CDR3 DNA reads TGTGCCAGCTCACCACCGGGAGGCCGGGGGCAGCCCCAGCATTTT.

V is TRBV5-1 and J is TRBJ2-2, with a possible D match to TRBD2 (6 bases). Trimming removed 4 bases from V and 3 bases from J, with 7 bases in between. In germline, CDR1 is SGHRS, CDR2 YFSETQ. The length of the CDR3 is 13 residues. The CDR3 protein is CASSGGYTGELFF. The CDR3 nucleotides are TGCGCCAGCAGCGGGGGGTACACCGGGGAGCTGTTTTTT. The full variable domain, rest sourced from reference TRBV5-1 and TRBJ2-2, is KAGVTQTPRYLIKTRGQQVTLSCSPISGHRSVSWYQQTPGQGLQFLFEYFSETQRNKGNFPGRFSGRQFSNSRSEMNVSTLELGDSALYLCASSGGYTGELFFGEGSRLTVL.

CDR3 DNA sequence: TGTGCCAGTAGCCAGCAGTTTTTCGGACTCATAAACACCGGGGAGCTGTTTTTT. Translated, it gives CASSQQFFGLINTGELFF. V and J are TRBV19 and TRBJ2-2, with a tentative D call TRBD2 (5 bases). The germline CDR1 and CDR2 sequences are LNHDA and SQIVND (reference sequence). The CDR3 has 18 amino acids. V was clipped by 6 bases and J by 2 bases, with 22 bases between them. The full variable domain, in which reference TRBV19 and TRBJ2-2 provide the parts outside the CDR3, is DGGITQSPKYLFRKEGQNVTLSCEQNLNHDAMYWYRQDPGQGLRLIYYSQIVNDFQKGDIAEGYSVSREKKESFPLTVTSAQKNPTAFYLCASSQQFFGLINTGELFFGEGSRLTVL.

This clone showed up just a few times. The chain is built from TRBV30 and TRBJ2-3; TRBD2 aligns across 9 bases. CDR1 is GTSNPN and CDR2 is SVGIG in the germline V gene (reference sequence). V dropped 3 bases and J dropped 1; count of bases not matched to a gene: 14. CDR3 size: 18 residues. The DNA for the CDR3 is TGTGCCTGGAGCGCCTCCTGGGTCGGCGGGGGGGGCACAGATACGCAGTATTTT. Protein product: CAWSASWVGGGGTDTQYF.

This chain links TRBV13 with TRBJ1-2; 11 bases agree with TRBD1. Germline CDR1 is PRHDT and CDR2 is FYEKMQ (reference sequence). V shed 3 bases and J 8 bases; nucleotides not matched to a gene: 8. The CDR3 has 15 residues. Here the CDR3 reads CASSFVDRGLEGYTF. The DNA of the CDR3 is TGTGCCAGCAGCTTTGTGGACAGGGGGCTTGAAGGCTACACCTTC.

The chain recombines TRBV19 with TRBJ1-3; 8 bases line up with TRBD1. Germline CDR1 and CDR2: LNHDA and SQIVND (reference sequence). J was trimmed by 5 bases and V by 3 bases; bases with no gene match: 9. The CDR3 is 16 amino acids. The CDR3 reads CASSMGRQGARNTIYF. In nucleotides, the CDR3 is TGTGCCAGTAGTATGGGACGCCAGGGGGCAAGAAACACCATATATTTT.

The CDR3 DNA sequence: TGTGCCAGCTCACCACAGCGTGAAAAACTGTTTTTT. It specifies CASSPQREKLFF. The chain is built from TRBV18 and TRBJ1-4, with unresolved D. This CDR3 is 12 amino acids long. The V end was cut by 1 base, the J end by 7 bases, with 4 bases between. Germline CDR1 reads KGHSH; CDR2 reads LQKENI. The full variable domain, its missing parts supplied by reference TRBV18 and TRBJ1-4, is NAGVMQNPRHLVRRRGQEARLRCSPMKGHSHVYWYRQLPEEGLKFMVYLQKENIIDESGMPKERFSAEFPKEGPSILRIQQVVRGDSAAYFCASSPQREKLFFGSGTQLSVL.

V is TRBV7-6 and J is TRBJ1-4; 7 positions agree with TRBD1. The junction had 6 bases not matched to a gene; V was cut back by 5 bases and J by 0 bases. The CDR3 has 16 residues. Germline V lookup: CDR1 SGHVS, CDR2 FNYEAQ. DNA of the CDR3: TGTGCCAGCAGCCTGAGACAGGGCCCAACTAATGAAAAACTGTTTTTT. Its translation: CASSLRQGPTNEKLFF. Filled out from reference TRBV7-6 and TRBJ1-4, the complete variable domain reads GAGVSQSPRYKVTKRGQDVALRCDPISGHVSLYWYRQALGQGPEFLTYFNYEAQQDKSGLPNDRFSAERPEGSISTLTIQRTEQRDSAMYRCASSLRQGPTNEKLFFGSGTQLSVL.

CDR3 sequence (DNA): TGTGCCAGCAGCTTGGTACTAGCGGGTAACTACGAGCAGTACTTC. It translates to CASSLVLAGNYEQYF. This chain uses TRBV5-6 with TRBJ2-7; the match to TRBD2 covers 9 bases. V gave up 0 bases and J gave up 3 bases; unmatched junction bases: 4. The CDR3 is 15 amino acids. CDR1 is SGHDT, CDR2 YYEEEE, per germline.

This rearrangement joins TRBV11-1 to TRBJ2-2; the match to TRBD1 covers 10 bases. This CDR3 spans 16 amino acids. Germline V lookup: CDR1 SGHAT, CDR2 FQDESV (reference sequence). Trimming at V came to 4 bases and at J to 6 bases, leaving 8 bases not matched to a gene. The CDR3 protein is CASSWTDRGAAGELFF. In nucleotides, the CDR3 is TGTGCCAGCAGCTGGACGGACAGGGGGGCCGCCGGGGAGCTGTTTTTT.

The chain joins TRBV12-1 to TRBJ1-2; the table assigns TRBD1, which was not confirmed against the DNA. TRBV12-1 has pseudogene status. The CDR3 spans 16 residues. This CDR3 reads CASSPEQVAMDYGYTF. The CDR3 DNA reads as TGTGCCAGCAGCCCAGAACAGGTAGCCATGGACTATGGCTACACCTTC.

The chain joins TRBV27 to TRBJ2-1; TRBD2 agrees at 10 bases. From germline, CDR1 is MNHEY and CDR2 SMNVEV (reference sequence). The V gene end was trimmed by 3 bases and the J gene end by 7 bases; junction bases not matched to a gene: 9. The CDR3 spans 16 residues. CDR3 DNA sequence: TGTGCCAGCAGTTTTAACCCCGGACTAGCGGTAAATGAGCAGTTCTTC. Its translation is CASSFNPGLAVNEQFF.